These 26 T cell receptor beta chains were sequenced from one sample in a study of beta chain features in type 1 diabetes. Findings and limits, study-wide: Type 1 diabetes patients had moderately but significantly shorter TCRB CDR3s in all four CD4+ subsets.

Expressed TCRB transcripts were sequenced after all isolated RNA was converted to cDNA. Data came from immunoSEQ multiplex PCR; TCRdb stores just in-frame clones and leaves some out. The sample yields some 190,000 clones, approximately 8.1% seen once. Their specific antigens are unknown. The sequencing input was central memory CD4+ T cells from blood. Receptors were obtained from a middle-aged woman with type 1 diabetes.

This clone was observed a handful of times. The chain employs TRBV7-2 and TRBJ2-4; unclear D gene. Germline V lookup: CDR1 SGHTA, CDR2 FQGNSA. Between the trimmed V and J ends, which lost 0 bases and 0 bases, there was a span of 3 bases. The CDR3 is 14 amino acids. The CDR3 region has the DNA TGTGCCAGCAGCTTAGCCCTAGCCAAAAACATTCAGTACTTC. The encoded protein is CASSLALAKNIQYF.

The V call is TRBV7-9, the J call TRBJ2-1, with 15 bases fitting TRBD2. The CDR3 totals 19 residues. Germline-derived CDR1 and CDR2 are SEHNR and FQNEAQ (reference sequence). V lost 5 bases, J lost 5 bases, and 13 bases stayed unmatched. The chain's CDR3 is CASSPGLAGGRAKNNEQFF. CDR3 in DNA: TGTGCCAGCAGCCCCGGACTAGCGGGAGGGCGAGCTAAAAACAATGAGCAGTTCTTC. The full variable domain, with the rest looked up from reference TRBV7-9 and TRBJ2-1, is DTGVSQNPRHKITKRGQNVTFRCDPISEHNRLYWYRQTLGQGPEFLTYFQNEAQLEKSRLLSDRFSAERPKGSFSTLEIQRTEQGDSAMYLCASSPGLAGGRAKNNEQFFGPGTRLTVL.

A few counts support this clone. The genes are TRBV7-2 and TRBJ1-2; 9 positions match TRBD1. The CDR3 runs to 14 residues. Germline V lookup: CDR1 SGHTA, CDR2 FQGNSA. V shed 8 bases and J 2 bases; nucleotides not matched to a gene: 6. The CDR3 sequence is CASGRTGANYGYTF. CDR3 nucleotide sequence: TGTGCCAGCGGTCGGACAGGGGCAAACTATGGCTACACCTTC.

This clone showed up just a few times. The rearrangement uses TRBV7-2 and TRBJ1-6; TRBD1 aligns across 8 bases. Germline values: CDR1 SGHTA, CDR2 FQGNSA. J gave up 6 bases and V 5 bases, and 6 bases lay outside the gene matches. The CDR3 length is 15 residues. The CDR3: CASSTQGAGNSPLHF. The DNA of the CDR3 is TGTGCCAGCAGCACGCAGGGGGCGGGTAATTCACCCCTCCACTTT. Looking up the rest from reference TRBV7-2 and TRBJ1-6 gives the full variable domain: GAGVSQSPSNKVTEKGKDVELRCDPISGHTALYWYRQSLGQGLEFLIYFQGNSAPDKSGLPSDRFSAERTGGSVSTLTIQRTQQEDSAVYLCASSTQGAGNSPLHFGNGTRLTVT.

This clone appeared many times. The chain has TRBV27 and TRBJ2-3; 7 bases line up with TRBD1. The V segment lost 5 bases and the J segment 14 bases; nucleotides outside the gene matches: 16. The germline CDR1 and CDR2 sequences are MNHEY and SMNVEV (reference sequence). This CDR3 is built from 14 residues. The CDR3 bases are TGTGCCAGCAGTCCACAGGGGAAGGTCACCGCGGGGTATTTT. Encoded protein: CASSPQGKVTAGYF.

Here the CDR3 DNA reads TGTGCCAGCAGCGGCAGGGGTAGGAGCCTTGTCAGCGAGCAGTACTTC. Encoded protein: CASSGRGRSLVSEQYF. The rearrangement joins TRBV9 to TRBJ2-7; D possibly corresponds to TRBD1 (6 bases). The CDR3 runs 16 residues. The ends were cut back, 3 bases at V and 6 bases at J, with 22 bases in the middle. CDR1 and CDR2 (germline): SGDLS, YYNGEE.

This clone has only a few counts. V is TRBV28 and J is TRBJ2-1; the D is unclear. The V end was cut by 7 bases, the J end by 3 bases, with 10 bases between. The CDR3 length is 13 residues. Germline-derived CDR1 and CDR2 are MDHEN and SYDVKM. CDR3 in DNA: TGTGCCAGCACCCGCGGTCTCTACAATGAGCAGTTCTTC. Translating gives CASTRGLYNEQFF.

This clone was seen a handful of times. The CDR3 nucleotides read TGTGCCAGTAGTCTCGGACTAGCAACTGGAAATGAGCAGTTCTTC. As protein: CASSLGLATGNEQFF. The V gene is TRBV19, the J gene TRBJ2-1; TRBD2 aligns across 8 bases. The germline V gene has CDR1 LNHDA and CDR2 SQIVND (reference sequence). Germline trimming cut 5 bases from V and 7 bases from J; bases unmatched to any gene: 10. The CDR3 runs to 15 residues.

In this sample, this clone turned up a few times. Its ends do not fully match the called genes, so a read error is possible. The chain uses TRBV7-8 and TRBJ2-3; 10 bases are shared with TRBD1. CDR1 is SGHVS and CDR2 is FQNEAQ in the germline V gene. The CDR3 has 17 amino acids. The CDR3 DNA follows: TGTGCCAGCAGGTTAGGTGCCGGGACAGGGGCTACTGGGACGCAGTATTTT. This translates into CASRLGAGTGATGTQYF.

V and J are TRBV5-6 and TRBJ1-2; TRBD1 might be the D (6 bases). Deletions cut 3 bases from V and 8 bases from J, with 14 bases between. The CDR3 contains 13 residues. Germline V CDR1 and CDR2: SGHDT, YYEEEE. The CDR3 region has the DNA TGTGCCAGCAGCTCGGCAGGGGTCGGGGGCTACACCTTC. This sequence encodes CASSSAGVGGYTF.

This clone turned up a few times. The CDR3 DNA reads TGTGCCAGCTCACCACGTATGGACAGCCGGCTGACCCAGCATTTT. Encoded protein: CASSPRMDSRLTQHF. The chain links TRBV18 to TRBJ1-5; perhaps TRBD1 as D (6 bases). The V gene lost 1 base and the J gene lost 11 bases, with 18 bases spanning the gap. In germline, CDR1 is KGHSH, CDR2 LQKENI. The CDR3 is 15 amino acids.

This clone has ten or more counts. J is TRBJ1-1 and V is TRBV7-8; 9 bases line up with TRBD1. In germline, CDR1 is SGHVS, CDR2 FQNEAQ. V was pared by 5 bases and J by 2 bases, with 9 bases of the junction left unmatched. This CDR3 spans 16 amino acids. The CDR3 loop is CASSASDRGINTEAFF. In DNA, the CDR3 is TGTGCCAGCAGCGCCTCCGACAGGGGGATCAACACTGAAGCTTTCTTT.

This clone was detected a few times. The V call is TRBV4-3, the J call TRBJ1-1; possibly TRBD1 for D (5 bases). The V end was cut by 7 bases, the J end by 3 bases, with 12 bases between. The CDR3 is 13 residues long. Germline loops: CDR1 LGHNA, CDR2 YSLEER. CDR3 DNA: TGCGCCAGCAATGGAGGAGGGGACACTGAAGCTTTCTTT. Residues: CASNGGGDTEAFF.

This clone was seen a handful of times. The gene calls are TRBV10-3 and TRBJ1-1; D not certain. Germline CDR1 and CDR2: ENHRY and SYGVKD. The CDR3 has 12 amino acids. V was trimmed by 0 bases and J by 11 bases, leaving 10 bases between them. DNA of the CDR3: TGTGCCATCAGTGAGTCAACGGGGTCCGCTTTCTTT. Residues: CAISESTGSAFF.

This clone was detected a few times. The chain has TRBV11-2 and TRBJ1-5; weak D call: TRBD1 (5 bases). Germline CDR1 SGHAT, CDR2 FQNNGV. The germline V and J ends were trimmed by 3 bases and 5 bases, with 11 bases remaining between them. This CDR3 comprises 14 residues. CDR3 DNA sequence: TGTGCCAGCAGCTTGGGGACGGGGGATCAGCCCCAGCATTTT. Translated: CASSLGTGDQPQHF.

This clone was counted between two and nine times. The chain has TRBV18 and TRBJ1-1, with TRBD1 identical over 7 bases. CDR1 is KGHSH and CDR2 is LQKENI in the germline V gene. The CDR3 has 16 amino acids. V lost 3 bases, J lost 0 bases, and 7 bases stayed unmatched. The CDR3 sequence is CASSPVRDRVNTEAFF. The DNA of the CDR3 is TGTGCCAGCTCACCCGTTCGAGACAGGGTGAACACTGAAGCTTTCTTT.

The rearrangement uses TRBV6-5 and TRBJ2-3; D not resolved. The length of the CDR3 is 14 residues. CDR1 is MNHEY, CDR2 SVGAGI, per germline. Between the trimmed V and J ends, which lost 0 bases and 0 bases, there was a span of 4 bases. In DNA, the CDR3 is TGTGCCAGCAGTTACTCCCAGAGCACAGATACGCAGTATTTT. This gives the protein CASSYSQSTDTQYF.

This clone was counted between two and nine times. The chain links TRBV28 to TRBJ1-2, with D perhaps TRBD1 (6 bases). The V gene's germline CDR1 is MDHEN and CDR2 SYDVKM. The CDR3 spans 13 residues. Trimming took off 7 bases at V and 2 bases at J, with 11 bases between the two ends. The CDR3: CASTLRGNYGYTF. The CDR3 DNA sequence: TGTGCCAGCACCCTGAGGGGGAACTATGGCTACACCTTC.

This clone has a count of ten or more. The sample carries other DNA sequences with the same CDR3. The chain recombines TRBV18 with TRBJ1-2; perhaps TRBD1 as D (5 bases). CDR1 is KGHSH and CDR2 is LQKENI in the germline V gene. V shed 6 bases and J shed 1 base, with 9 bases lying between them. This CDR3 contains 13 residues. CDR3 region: CASSPDSNYGYTF. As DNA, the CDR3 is TGTGCCAGCTCTCCCGACAGTAACTATGGCTACACCTTC.

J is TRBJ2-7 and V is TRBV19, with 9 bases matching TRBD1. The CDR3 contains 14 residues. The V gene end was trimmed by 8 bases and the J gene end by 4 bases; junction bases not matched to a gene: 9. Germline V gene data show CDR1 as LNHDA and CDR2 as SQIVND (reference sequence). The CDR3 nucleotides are TGTGCCAGTGGAAGGGGGACAGGGACGTACGAGCAGTACTTC. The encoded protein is CASGRGTGTYEQYF.

The CDR3 loop reads CASSIDTSSTDTQYF. CDR3 nucleotides: TGTGCCAGCAGTATAGACACCTCTAGCACAGATACGCAGTATTTT. The V gene is TRBV6-5, the J gene TRBJ2-3, with D unresolved. The V and J ends lost 5 bases and 0 bases respectively, with 12 bases between them. The CDR3 covers 15 residues. Germline CDR1 is MNHEY and CDR2 is SVGAGI.

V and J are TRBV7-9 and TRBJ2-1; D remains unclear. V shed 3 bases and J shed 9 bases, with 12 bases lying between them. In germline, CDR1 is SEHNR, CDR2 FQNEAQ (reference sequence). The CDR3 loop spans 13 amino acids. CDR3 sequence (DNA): TGTGCCAGCAGCTTCCCACTTGTGGTTGAGCAGTTCTTC. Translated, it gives CASSFPLVVEQFF.

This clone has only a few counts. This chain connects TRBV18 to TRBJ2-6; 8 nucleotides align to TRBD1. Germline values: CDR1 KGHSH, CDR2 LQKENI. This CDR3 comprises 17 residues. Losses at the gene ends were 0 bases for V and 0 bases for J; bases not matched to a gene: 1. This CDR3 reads CASSPPGQVSGANVLTF. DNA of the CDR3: TGTGCCAGCTCACCACCGGGACAGGTCTCTGGGGCCAACGTCCTGACTTTC.

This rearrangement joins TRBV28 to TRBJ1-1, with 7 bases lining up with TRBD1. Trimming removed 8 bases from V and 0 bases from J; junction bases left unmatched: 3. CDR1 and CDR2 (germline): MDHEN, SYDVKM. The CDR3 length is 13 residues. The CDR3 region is CASWGQLNTEAFF. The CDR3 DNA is TGTGCCAGCTGGGGACAGCTGAACACTGAAGCTTTCTTT.

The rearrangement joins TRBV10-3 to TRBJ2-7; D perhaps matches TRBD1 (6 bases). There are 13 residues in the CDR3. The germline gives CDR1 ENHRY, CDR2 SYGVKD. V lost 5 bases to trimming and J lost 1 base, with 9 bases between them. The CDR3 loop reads CAISLQGSYEQYF. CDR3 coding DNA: TGTGCCATCAGTTTGCAGGGGTCCTACGAGCAGTACTTC.

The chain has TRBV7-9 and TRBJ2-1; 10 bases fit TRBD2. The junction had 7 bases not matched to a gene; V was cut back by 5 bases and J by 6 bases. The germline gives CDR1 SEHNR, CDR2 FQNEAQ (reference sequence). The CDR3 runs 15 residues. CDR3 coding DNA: TGTGCCAGCAGCGTGGGGACTAGCGAGGGCAATGAGCAGTTCTTC. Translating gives CASSVGTSEGNEQFF. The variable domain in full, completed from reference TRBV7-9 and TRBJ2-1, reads DTGVSQNPRHKITKRGQNVTFRCDPISEHNRLYWYRQTLGQGPEFLTYFQNEAQLEKSRLLSDRFSAERPKGSFSTLEIQRTEQGDSAMYLCASSVGTSEGNEQFFGPGTRLTVL.